Each of the 2 T cell receptor beta chains below was sequenced from the same sample in a study of blood T cell repertoires in COVID-19. Assay used: immunoSEQ multiplex PCR; TCRdb lists only in-frame clones, some missing. The sample includes around 230,000 clones, 86% of them seen just once. Sequenced input: PBMCs or T cells enriched from blood (not recorded which). The receptors were sampled from a woman between 35 and 50 years old with acute COVID-19.

The gene calls are TRBV7-9 and TRBJ1-6; 7 bases map to TRBD1. Germline V gene lookup returns CDR1 SEHNR and CDR2 FQNEAQ (reference sequence). J gave up 9 bases and V 0 bases, and 8 bases lay outside the gene matches. CDR3 length: 16 amino acids. The CDR3 region is CASSLALRQGGSPLHF. As DNA, the CDR3 is TGTGCCAGCAGCTTAGCGCTCCGACAGGGAGGTTCACCCCTCCACTTT.

The chain carries TRBV2 and TRBJ1-2; possibly TRBD1 for D (5 bases). The CDR3 spans 14 residues. Germline CDR1 and CDR2: SNHLY and FYNNEI. Trimming removed 7 bases from V and 3 bases from J, with 15 bases in between. The CDR3 spells CASKTVRLDYGYTF. CDR3 coding DNA: TGTGCCAGCAAGACAGTCCGTCTAGACTATGGCTACACCTTC.